This TCR beta chain was sequenced in a study of blood T cell repertoires in COVID-19. About the research overall: There were acute and convalescent COVID-19 samples, and they came from the United States, Italy and Spain. The cDNA or gDNA used as material had been derived from T cells, B-cell-depleted T cells, or PBMCs.

With 4 bases removed from V and 4 bases from J, the gap between germline ends came to 12 bases. The CDR3 covers 15 residues. The germline V gene has CDR1 KGHDR and CDR2 SFDVKD. Original processing notes: Counts of nucleated cells, estimated from reference gene primer amplification, were obtained. Data came from immunoSEQ multiplex PCR; TCRdb stores just in-frame clones and leaves some out. Clone size and V and J calls were adopted from that table, with D and trimming inferred from the DNA. The sample holds approximately 140,000 clones, 65% to 80% seen once. The source of this sequence is a man in his forties or fifties with acute or convalescent COVID-19. The chain carries TRBV24-1 and TRBJ2-2, with D hard to call. Material for sequencing was peripheral blood. CDR3 protein: CATSDPTYSTGELFF. The CDR3 DNA reads TGTGCCACCAGTGACCCGACATACAGCACCGGGGAGCTGTTTTTT.